The T cell receptor beta chain under discussion was sequenced for a study of blood T cell repertoires in COVID-19. This clone was counted between two and nine times. Trimming took off 1 base at V and 2 bases at J, with 8 bases between the two ends. The germline V gene has CDR1 MDHEN and CDR2 SYDVKM. The CDR3 has 14 amino acids. A COVID-19 case had been met by exposed participants during the 2 weeks before study entry. Original data processing: The assay estimated nucleated cells by amplifying reference gene primers. Data came from immunoSEQ multiplex PCR; TCRdb stores just in-frame clones and leaves some out. V and J calls and clone size are copied from that table; D and trimming were computed from the DNA. The sample has about 310,000 clones, approximately 81% seen once; the top ten hold around 1.8%.

The sequenced material came from PBMCs or T cells enriched from blood (not recorded which). This chain uses TRBV28 with TRBJ1-2; no definite D call. The TCR was taken from a woman in her 30s who had been exposed to COVID-19. The CDR3 nucleotides read TGTGCCAGCAGTTTATCTGGCGGAAACTATGGCTACACCTTC. This translates into CASSLSGGNYGYTF.